This T cell receptor beta chain was documented in a study of blood T cells in healthy people across ages. With a J-beta primer mix and a sample-barcoded 5' primer, a second PCR ran roughly 6 to 12 cycles. MiXCR, applied by TCRdb to the 5' RACE reads, yields one record per CDR3 protein. The sample records some 1,000,000 distinct CDR3 sequences, 20% to 25% being singletons. Drawn from each donor were ten milliliters of peripheral blood. General study results and limits: Donors of long life had a larger count of naive CD4+ cells and greater diversity than aged donors. Age brought a roughly linear fall in TCR beta diversity measured per million T cells.

In regard to this clonotype: Its target is not known.

Germline CDR1 reads SGHVS; CDR2 reads FQNEAQ. Trimming cost V 0 bases and J 1 base, with 10 bases left between them. This CDR3 has 16 residues. This sample was shared with a second study, whose subject was T cells of mothers and their children.

The chain links TRBV7-8 to TRBJ1-5; no definite D call. Sequencing input: blood. This clonotype was sampled from a girl aged 2 to 9 in good health. The CDR3 reads CASSLAAQRSNQPQHF. CDR3 sequence (DNA): TGTGCCAGCAGCTTAGCCGCCCAAAGGAGCAATCAGCCCCAGCATTTT.